The entry below gives a single T cell receptor (beta chain) sequence along with its context. Its target is not known. The CDR3 sequence is 13 residues long. Trimming removed 3 bases from V and 2 bases from J, with 7 bases in between. Looked up from germline, CDR1 is SGHRS and CDR2 is YFSETQ. Using immunoSEQ multiplex PCR, the repertoire was profiled, and TCRdb retains in-frame clones only, with some absent. Seen here are fewer than 200,000 clones, 85% to 90% observed once, and the top ten hold approximately 0.5%. This sample was taken from a study of T cell responses to AZD1222 COVID-19 vaccine. Study results and caveats: Across spike, vaccine-associated CD4 TCRs were found, dominant at 160-218 and 743-854. There were mostly white British donors and more females than males, and clonal diversity was possibly underestimated. With two AZD1222 doses given, Spike-specific TCR breadth and depth both rose.

V is TRBV5-1 and J is TRBJ2-3, with D unresolved. The receptor's source is an adult in good health. Source: peripheral blood, taken on day 0 of AZD1222 vaccination. CDR3 amino acids: CASSSRTTDTQYF. CDR3 sequence (DNA): TGCGCCAGCAGCTCTCGGACCACAGATACGCAGTATTTT. The full variable domain, rest sourced from reference TRBV5-1 and TRBJ2-3, is KAGVTQTPRYLIKTRGQQVTLSCSPISGHRSVSWYQQTPGQGLQFLFEYFSETQRNKGNFPGRFSGRQFSNSRSEMNVSTLELGDSALYLCASSSRTTDTQYFGPGTRLTVL.